Detailed here is one T cell receptor beta chain. The record originates from a study of T cell clonotyping in hematopoietic cell transplantation. This CDR3 has 15 amino acids. J gave up 3 bases and V 4 bases, and 4 bases lay outside the gene matches. Germline V gene data show CDR1 as SGHNT and CDR2 as YYREEE (reference sequence). Measured with immunoSEQ multiplex PCR; TCRdb has only the in-frame clones, and not every one. The repertoire holds fewer than 70,000 clones, with around 94% as singletons. The sequence came from a man over 45 in good health. Some clones in this sample may be carry-over from other donors' samples. Sequences were obtained from peripheral blood mononuclear cells. The gene calls are TRBV5-4 and TRBJ2-2; 9 nucleotides align to TRBD1. CDR3 region: CASSPNRGHTGELFF. The CDR3 DNA follows: TGTGCCAGCAGCCCGAACAGGGGGCACACCGGGGAGCTGTTTTTT.